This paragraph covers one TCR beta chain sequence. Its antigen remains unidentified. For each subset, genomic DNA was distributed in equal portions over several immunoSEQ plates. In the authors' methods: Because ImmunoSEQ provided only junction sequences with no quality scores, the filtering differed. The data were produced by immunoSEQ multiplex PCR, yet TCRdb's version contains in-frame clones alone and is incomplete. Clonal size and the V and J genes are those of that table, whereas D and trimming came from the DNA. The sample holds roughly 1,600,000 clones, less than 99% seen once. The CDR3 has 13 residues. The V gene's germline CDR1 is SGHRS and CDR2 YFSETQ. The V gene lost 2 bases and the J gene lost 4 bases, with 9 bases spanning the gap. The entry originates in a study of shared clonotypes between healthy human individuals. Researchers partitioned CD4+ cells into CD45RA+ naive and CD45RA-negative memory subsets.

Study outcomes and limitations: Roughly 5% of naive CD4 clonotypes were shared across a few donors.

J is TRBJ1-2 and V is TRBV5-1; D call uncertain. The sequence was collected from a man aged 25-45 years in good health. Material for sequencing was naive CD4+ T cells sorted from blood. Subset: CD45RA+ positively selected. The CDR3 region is CASSLTQVYGYTF. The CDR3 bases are TGCGCCAGCAGCTTAACACAAGTCTATGGCTACACCTTC.